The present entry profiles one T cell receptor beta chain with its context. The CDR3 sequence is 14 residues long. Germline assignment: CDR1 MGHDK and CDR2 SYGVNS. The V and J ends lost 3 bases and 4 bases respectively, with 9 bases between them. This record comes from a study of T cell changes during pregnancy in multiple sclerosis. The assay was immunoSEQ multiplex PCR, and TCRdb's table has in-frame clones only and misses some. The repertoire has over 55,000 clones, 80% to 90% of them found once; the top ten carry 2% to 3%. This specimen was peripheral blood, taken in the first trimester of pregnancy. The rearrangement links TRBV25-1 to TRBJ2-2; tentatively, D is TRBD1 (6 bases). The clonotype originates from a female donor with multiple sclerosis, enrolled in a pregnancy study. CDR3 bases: TGTGCCAGCAGTGACTACAGGGTCACCGGGGAGCTGTTTTTT. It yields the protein CASSDYRVTGELFF.